A selection of T cell receptor beta chains follows, all from one sample in a study of T cell responses to AZD1222 COVID-19 vaccine. Sequencing was performed with immunoSEQ multiplex PCR; in TCRdb, only in-frame clones are kept and a portion is missing. This sample yields 90,000 to 150,000 clones, of which around nine tenths are seen a single time; under 4.5% belongs to the top ten. Sequences were derived from peripheral blood, sampled 28 days after the second dose of the MenACWY control vaccine. These receptors originate from an adult who received the MenACWY meningococcal vaccine as a control. CDR3s include the opening cysteine and the closing phenylalanine or tryptophan.

TRBJ1-4,TRBV27,CASTRGGNEKLFF
TRBJ2-7,TRBV5-8,CASSLAKWGLAGSYEQYF
TRBJ2-1,TRBV13,CASSFGLAGDEQFF
TRBJ1-4,TRBV7-2,CASSLSRLKPGQEKLFF
TRBJ1-5,TRBV25-1,CASSEGHISNQPQHF
TRBJ1-1,TRBV15,CATSRSGTGGTEAFF
TRBJ1-4,TRBV5-1,CASSLVGDNNEKLFF
TRBJ2-3,TRBV28,CASSPPRTTDTQYF
TRBJ2-1,TRBV7-3,CASSSELAGYNEQFF
TRBJ1-3,TRBV28,CAEGPRGGNTIYF
TRBJ1-1,TRBV5-1,CASSLELTGRNTEAFF
TRBJ2-3,TRBV13,CASSLGGGALDTQYF
TRBJ1-5,TRBV11-2,CASSSGQPQHF
TRBJ2-5,TRBV6-4,CASSAGPQETQYF
TRBJ1-5,TRBV28,CASSSPGQGMEPQHF